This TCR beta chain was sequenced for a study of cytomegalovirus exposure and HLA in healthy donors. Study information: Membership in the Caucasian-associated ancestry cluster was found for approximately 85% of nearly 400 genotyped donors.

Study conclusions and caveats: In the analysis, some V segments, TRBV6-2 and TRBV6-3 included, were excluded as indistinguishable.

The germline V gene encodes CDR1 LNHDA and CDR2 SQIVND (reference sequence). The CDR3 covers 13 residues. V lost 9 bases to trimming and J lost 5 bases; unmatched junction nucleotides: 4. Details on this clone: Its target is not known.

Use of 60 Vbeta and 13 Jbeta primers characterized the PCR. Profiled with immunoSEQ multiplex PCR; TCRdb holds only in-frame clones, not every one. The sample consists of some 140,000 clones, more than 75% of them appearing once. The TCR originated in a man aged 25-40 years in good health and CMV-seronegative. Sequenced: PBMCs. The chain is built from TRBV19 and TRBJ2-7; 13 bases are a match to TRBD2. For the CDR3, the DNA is TGTGCCAGCCGGACTAGCGGGAGCGACGAGCAGTACTTC. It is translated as CASRTSGSDEQYF.